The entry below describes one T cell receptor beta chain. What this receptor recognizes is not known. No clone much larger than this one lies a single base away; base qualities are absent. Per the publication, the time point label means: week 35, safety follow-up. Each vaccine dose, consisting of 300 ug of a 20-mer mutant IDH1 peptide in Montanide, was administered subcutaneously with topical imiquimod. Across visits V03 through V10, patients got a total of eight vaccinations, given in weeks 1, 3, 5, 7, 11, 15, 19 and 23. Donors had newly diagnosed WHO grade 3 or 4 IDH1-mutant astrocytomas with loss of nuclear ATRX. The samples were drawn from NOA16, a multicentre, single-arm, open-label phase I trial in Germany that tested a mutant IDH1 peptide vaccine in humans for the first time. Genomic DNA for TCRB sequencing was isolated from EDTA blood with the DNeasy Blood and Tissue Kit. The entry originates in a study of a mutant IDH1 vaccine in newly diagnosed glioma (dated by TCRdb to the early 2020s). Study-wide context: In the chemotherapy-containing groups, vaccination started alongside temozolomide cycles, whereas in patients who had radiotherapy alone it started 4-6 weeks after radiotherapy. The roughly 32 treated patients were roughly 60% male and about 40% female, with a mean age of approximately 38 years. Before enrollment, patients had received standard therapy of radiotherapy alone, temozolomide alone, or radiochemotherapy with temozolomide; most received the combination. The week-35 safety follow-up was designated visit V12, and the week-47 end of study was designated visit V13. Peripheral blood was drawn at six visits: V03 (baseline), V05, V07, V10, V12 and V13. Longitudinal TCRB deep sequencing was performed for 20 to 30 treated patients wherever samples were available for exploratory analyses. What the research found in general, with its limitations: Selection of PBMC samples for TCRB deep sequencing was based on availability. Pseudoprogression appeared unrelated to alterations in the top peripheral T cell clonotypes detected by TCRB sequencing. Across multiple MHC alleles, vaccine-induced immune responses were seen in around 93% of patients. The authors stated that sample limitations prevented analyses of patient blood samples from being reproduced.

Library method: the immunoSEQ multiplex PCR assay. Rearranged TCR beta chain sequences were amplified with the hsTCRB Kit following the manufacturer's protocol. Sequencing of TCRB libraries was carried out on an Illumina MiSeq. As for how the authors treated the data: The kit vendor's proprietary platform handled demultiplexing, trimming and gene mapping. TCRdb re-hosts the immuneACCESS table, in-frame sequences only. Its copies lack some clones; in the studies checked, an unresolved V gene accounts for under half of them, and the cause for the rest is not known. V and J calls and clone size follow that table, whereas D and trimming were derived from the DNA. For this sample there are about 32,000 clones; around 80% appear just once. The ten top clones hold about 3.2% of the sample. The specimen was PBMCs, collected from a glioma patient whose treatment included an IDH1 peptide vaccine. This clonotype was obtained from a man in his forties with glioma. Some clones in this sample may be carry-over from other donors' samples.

The CDR3 corresponds to CASRGRGQMNTEAFF. The DNA sequence is TGTGCCAGCAGGGGAAGGGGGCAGATGAACACTGAAGCTTTCTTT. Recombination joined TRBV2 with TRBJ1-1; TRBD1 fits 7 bases in the junction. V has 6 bases trimmed and J has 0 bases trimmed; junction bases matching no gene number 7. The germline V gene supplies CDR1 SNHLY and CDR2 FYNNEI. The cysteine opens and the phenylalanine closes a CDR3 of 15 amino acids. Only CDR3 DNA is held: 45 bases, read in frame from base 1. The CDR3, completed at both ends by the reference TRBV2 and TRBJ1-1 genes, gives the full variable domain EPEVTQTPSHQVTQMGQEVILRCVPISNHLYFYWYRQILGQKVEFLVSFYNNEISEKSEIFDDQFSVERPDGSNFTLKIRSTKLEDSAMYFCASRGRGQMNTEAFFGQGTRLTVV.